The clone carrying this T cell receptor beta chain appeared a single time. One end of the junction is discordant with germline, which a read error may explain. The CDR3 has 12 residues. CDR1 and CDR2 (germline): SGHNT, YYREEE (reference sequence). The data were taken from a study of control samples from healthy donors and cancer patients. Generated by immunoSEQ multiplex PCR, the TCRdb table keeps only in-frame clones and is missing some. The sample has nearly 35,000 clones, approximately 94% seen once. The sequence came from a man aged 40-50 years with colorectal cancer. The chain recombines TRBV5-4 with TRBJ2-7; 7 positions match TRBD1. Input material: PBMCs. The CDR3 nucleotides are TGTGCCAGCAGCTTGGACGGGACAGCAGTGGTCTTC. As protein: CASSLDGTAVVF.